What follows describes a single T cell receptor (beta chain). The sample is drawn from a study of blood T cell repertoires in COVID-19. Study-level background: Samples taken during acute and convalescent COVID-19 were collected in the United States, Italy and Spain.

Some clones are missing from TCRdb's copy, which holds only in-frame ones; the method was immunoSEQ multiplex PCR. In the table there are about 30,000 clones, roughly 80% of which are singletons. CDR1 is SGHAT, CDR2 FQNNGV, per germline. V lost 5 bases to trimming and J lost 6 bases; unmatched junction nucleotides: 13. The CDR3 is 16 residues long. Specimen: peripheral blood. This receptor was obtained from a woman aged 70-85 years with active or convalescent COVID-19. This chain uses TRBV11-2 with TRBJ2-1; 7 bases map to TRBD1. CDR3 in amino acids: CASSRLARGPGNEQFF. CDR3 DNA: TGTGCCAGCAGCCGTTTAGCTAGGGGGCCTGGCAATGAGCAGTTCTTC.